The sequence of this T cell receptor beta chain was determined in a study of identical twins. Each CDR3 protein gets one entry after TCRdb re-called the 5' RACE reads with MiXCR. This table holds approximately 700,000 distinct CDR3 sequences, about 20% found once. Germline V CDR1 and CDR2: SGHRS, YFSETQ. Unmatched junction bases numbered 11, after V lost 0 bases and J lost 5 bases. The CDR3 length is 16 residues. This clonotype was observed at least ten times. In addition, the sample was reused for a study of T cells expressing NK-cell markers. That source reports: Repertoire data for TCR beta were derived from sorted T cells (CD3+CD56+NKG2C+, CD3+CD56+NKG2C- and CD3+CD56-NKG2C+).

This clonotype was obtained from a woman under 30 in good health. Sequencing was carried out using PBMCs. This chain links TRBV5-1 with TRBJ2-7; 7 bases map to TRBD1. The CDR3, as DNA: TGCGCCAGCAGCTTGGCTACTTACGGTAGGGGGCACGAGCAGTACTTC. Translating it yields CASSLATYGRGHEQYF.